Presented here are 7 T cell receptor beta chains from one specimen sequenced in a study of T cell repertoires in cytomegalovirus infection (dated by TCRdb to the late 2010s). This specimen's treatment or condition label, per the study, means: in vitro stimulation with specific CMV peptide epitopes to enrich CMV-specific T cells. TCRdb names Illumina HiSeq 1500 as the instrument used. The public reads were quality trimmed at Q25 with fastp and then assembled into clones with MiXCR by TCRdb, keeping productive beta chains. Every entry covers one CDR3 protein and lists the most common genes and DNA from its rows. This sample has roughly 990,000 distinct CDR3 sequences in its table, and roughly 30% of those were observed once. The top ten constitute more than 12% of the sample. No antigen has been identified for these receptors. This specimen consisted of cultured CD8+ T cells from PBMCs, obtained from culture after CMV antigen stimulation. The origin of the receptors is a human donor in good health (CMV status not recorded). Some clones in this sample may be carry-over from other donors' samples.

This clonotype has a handful of counts. The rearrangement links TRBV7-8 to TRBJ2-7; a weak D match, TRBD1 (5 bases). Looked up from germline, CDR1 is SGHVS and CDR2 is FQNEAQ. CDR3 size: 15 residues. The V end was cut by 0 bases, the J end by 1 base, with 10 bases between. CDR3 protein: CASSLAPAGSYEQYF. CDR3 nucleotide sequence: TGTGCCAGCAGCTTAGCGCCGGCAGGGTCCTACGAGCAGTACTTC.

The chain carries TRBV27 and TRBJ2-7; 7 bases match TRBD1. This CDR3 is 19 amino acids long. The V gene's germline CDR1 is MNHEY and CDR2 SMNVEV (reference sequence). With V trimmed by 1 base and J by 3 bases, 18 bases remained unmatched. Here the CDR3 reads CASSLWVPVDRWDHYEQYF. CDR3 bases: TGTGCCAGCAGTTTATGGGTACCCGTGGACAGGTGGGACCACTACGAGCAGTACTTC.

This clonotype was recorded only once. Being one base from a much bigger clone, this may be a read error. The chain links TRBV7-2 to TRBJ1-2, with no clear D. The CDR3 runs 12 residues. Germline V CDR1 and CDR2: SGHTA, FQGNSA. The CDR3 region is CVSSGTNYGYTF. DNA for the CDR3: TGTGTCAGCAGCGGGACTAACTATGGCTACACCTTC.

In the case of this clonotype: This clone may be a read error of a much larger clone one base away. Without the conserved terminal phenylalanine or tryptophan, this CDR3 likely stems from a read error. The chain employs TRBV4-3 and TRBJ2-3; 9 bases agree with TRBD2. The germline gives CDR1 LGHNA, CDR2 YSLEER. J gave up 1 base and V 4 bases, and 6 bases lay outside the gene matches. The CDR3 spans 16 residues. The CDR3 here is CASSLLAGERTDTQYS. The CDR3 coding sequence is TGCGCCAGCAGCCTTTTAGCGGGGGAGCGCACAGATACGCAGTATTCT.

The rearrangement uses TRBV15 and TRBJ1-2, with a weak D call TRBD1 (5 bases). Per germline, CDR1 LNHNV and CDR2 YYDKDF (reference sequence). V was cut by 3 bases and J by 6 bases, with 17 bases left in between. CDR3 length: 15 amino acids. CDR3 sequence: CATSSLQDWGDGYTF. The CDR3 coding sequence is TGTGCCACCAGCAGCCTACAAGACTGGGGGGATGGCTACACCTTC.

The rearrangement links TRBV6-2 or TRBV6-3 to TRBJ1-5; D gene unclear. The germline V gene has CDR1 MNHEY and CDR2 SVGEGT. V lost 6 bases, J lost 2 bases, and 26 bases lay in between. This CDR3 has 19 amino acids. In DNA, the CDR3 is TGTGCCAGCAGGGGGATGGAGGGCCCAGGAGGCTCCCGCAATCAGCCCCAGCATTTT. Translation gives CASRGMEGPGGSRNQPQHF.

This chain connects TRBV28 to TRBJ2-7, with 12 positions matching TRBD2. The CDR3 is 17 amino acids. Germline trimming cut 5 bases from V and 3 bases from J; bases unmatched to any gene: 11. Germline V lookup: CDR1 MDHEN, CDR2 SYDVKM. The CDR3 nucleotides are TGTGCCAGCAGTCCTCACCTCACTAGCGGGGGGCGCTACGAGCAGTACGTC. This codes for CASSPHLTSGGRYEQYV.